This TCR beta chain was recovered during a study of cytomegalovirus exposure and HLA in healthy donors. Amplification used 60 Vbeta primers and 13 Jbeta primers. Profiled with immunoSEQ multiplex PCR; TCRdb holds only in-frame clones, not every one. The top ten clones hold around 6.6% of a sample with roughly 140,000 clones, 82% of them seen once. The germline gives CDR1 SQVTM, CDR2 ANQGSEA. The CDR3 is 15 residues long. J was trimmed by 4 bases and V by 5 bases; bases with no gene match: 12. Study-wide points: The presence/absence work took it that sequencing depth was about the same across donors.

In regard to this clone: Its antigen is not known.

The sequenced sample was PBMCs. This clonotype was obtained from a woman in her forties or fifties in good health and CMV-seropositive. The chain joins TRBV29-1 to TRBJ2-7; 9 bases match TRBD2. The CDR3 DNA reads as TGCAGCGTTCTCTGGCGGGGGGGATCTCTATACGAGCAGTACTTC. It yields the protein CSVLWRGGSLYEQYF.